This T cell receptor (beta chain) was sequenced for a study of molecular identifiers for immune sequencing clone quantification. Study-wide context: In the replicates, RNA derived from 20,000 or 100,000 naive CD8 cells was divided into five parts, and four were sequenced. Study-level points and caveats: Whereas naive cells kept under 1% of molecules in clones above 20 RNA copies, such clones held over 98% in effectors. A shared barcode on identical TCR molecules could lead to underestimated sizes for highly expanded clones.

When naive CD8 T cells were sorted, they were gated as CD8+CD4-CCR7+CD45RA+. TCRdb re-analysed the PCR reads in MiXCR, keeping a single row per CDR3 protein. This sample has about 36,000 distinct CDR3 sequences; around a sixth occur once, and the top ten carry approximately 6.7%. The CDR3 consists of 15 residues. The V gene's germline CDR1 is LGHDT and CDR2 YNNKEL (reference sequence). V was pared by 6 bases and J by 1 base, with 15 bases between. About this clonotype: The antigen is not known. A much larger clone is a single base away; this may be a read error.

Sequenced material: naive CD8+ T cells from blood, with Jurkat cell RNA spiked in. Subset: FACS-sorted CD8+CD4-CCR7+CD45RA+ naive T cells. This chain joins TRBV3-1 and TRBJ1-1, with a weak D call TRBD1 (5 bases). This receptor was identified in a human donor in good health. Some libraries in this study had Jurkat cell RNA spiked in. CDR3 residues: CASRARVSSNTEAFF. The CDR3 bases are TGTGCCAGCAGGGCCAGGGTTAGCTCGAACACTGAAGCTTTCTTT. Full variable domain (remainder filled in from reference TRBV3-1 and TRBJ1-1): DTAVSQTPKYLVTQMGNDKSIKCEQNLGHDTMYWYKQDSKKFLKIMFSYNNKELIINETVPNRFSPKSPDKAHLNLHINSLELGDSAVYFCASRARVSSNTEAFFGQGTRLTVV.